What follows are 27 T cell receptor beta chains derived from one specimen sequenced in a study of shared clonotypes between healthy human individuals. The naive CD8 fraction comprised CD45RO-negative cells positively selected for CCR7 and excluded terminally differentiated effector memory CD45RA+ cells. Some clones are missing from TCRdb's copy, which holds only in-frame ones; the method was immunoSEQ multiplex PCR. The sample contains about 820,000 clones, approximately 92% of which appear only once. The sequenced material came from naive CD8+ T cells sorted from blood. These receptors were obtained from a man younger than 40 in good health.

The chain recombines TRBV29-1 with TRBJ2-5; 10 positions agree with TRBD2. V was clipped by 4 bases and J by 5 bases; unmatched bases: 10. CDR1 is SQVTM and CDR2 is ANQGSEA in the germline V gene. CDR3 length equals 15 residues. CDR3 amino acids: CSVGTSGKLRETQYF. The CDR3 DNA sequence: TGCAGCGTTGGGACTAGCGGAAAGCTTAGGGAGACCCAGTACTTC.

This clone was observed a single time. V is TRBV30 and J is TRBJ2-7, with D tentatively TRBD2 (6 bases). The V gene's germline CDR1 is GTSNPN and CDR2 SVGIG (reference sequence). The CDR3 length is 14 residues. Trimming cost V 1 base and J 4 bases, with 14 bases left between them. CDR3 sequence (DNA): TGTGCCTGGAGTGACGGGGGACTTCCTTACGAGCAGTACTTC. It codes for CAWSDGGLPYEQYF.

The rearrangement uses TRBV27 and TRBJ2-7; perhaps TRBD2 as D (5 bases). The CDR3 spans 16 residues. V was shortened by 4 bases and J by 3 bases, with 19 bases between the two germline ends. Germline CDR1 and CDR2: MNHEY and SMNVEV (reference sequence). The CDR3 is CASSSSVGETSYEQYF. In DNA form, the CDR3 reads TGTGCCAGCAGTTCATCAGTCGGCGAAACTAGCTACGAGCAGTACTTC.

The genes are TRBV28 and TRBJ1-5; TRBD1 is a possible D gene (5 bases). In germline, CDR1 is MDHEN, CDR2 SYDVKM. Between the trimmed V and J ends, which lost 7 bases and 6 bases, there was a span of 16 bases. CDR3 size: 14 residues. The CDR3 DNA reads as TGTGCCAGCAACTTTGAAAGGGGCTCTCAGCCCCAGCATTTT. Translated: CASNFERGSQPQHF.

The chain employs TRBV10-1 and TRBJ1-1; 10 bases align to TRBD1. The ends lost 7 bases at V and 0 bases at J; junction bases unmatched: 11. This CDR3 is 17 amino acids long. Germline V CDR1 and CDR2: WNHNN, SYGVQD (reference sequence). CDR3 nucleotide sequence: TGCGCCAGCACCTTAGGGACAGGGGACGTTCTGAACACTGAAGCTTTCTTT. Translation: CASTLGTGDVLNTEAFF.

The chain joins TRBV6-1 to TRBJ2-2; D unclear. CDR1 MNHNS and CDR2 SASEGT come from the germline V gene. The CDR3 length is 14 residues. The ends were cut back, 3 bases at V and 5 bases at J, with 10 bases in the middle. In DNA form, the CDR3 reads TGTGCCAGCAGTGAGTGGGGTGGTACCGGGGAGCTGTTTTTT. Protein sequence: CASSEWGGTGELFF.

V is TRBV4-1 and J is TRBJ2-7; D is unclear. Germline CDR1 is MGHRA and CDR2 is YSYEKL. V was trimmed by 3 bases and J by 6 bases, leaving 15 bases between them. The CDR3 covers 14 residues. As DNA, the CDR3 is TGCGCCAGCAGCCATGGGGTCGGGTTTCGCGAGCAGTACTTC. It yields the protein CASSHGVGFREQYF.

The CDR3 bases are TGCAGCGTTGACGATTGGGGCGCGGGACACAGCCGGTCGTGGGATGGAAACACCATATATTTT. Residues: CSVDDWGAGHSRSWDGNTIYF. This sequence joins TRBV29-1 and TRBJ1-3; tentative D call: TRBD1 (6 bases). The ends were cut back, 3 bases at V and 3 bases at J, with 33 bases in the middle. CDR3 length equals 21 residues. Germline CDR1 reads SQVTM; CDR2 reads ANQGSEA.

A remark on this clone: The junction differs from germline at one of its ends, possibly a read error. V gene TRBV7-9 combines with J gene TRBJ2-1, with 8 bases aligning to TRBD2. This CDR3 comprises 15 residues. Looked up from germline, CDR1 is SEHNR and CDR2 is FQNEAQ (reference sequence). CDR3 in DNA: TGTGCCAGCAGCAACGGACTAGCCTCCCACAATGAGCAGTTCTTC. Its translation: CASSNGLASHNEQFF.

The chain links TRBV29-1 to TRBJ2-5, with 8 bases fitting TRBD1. TRBJ2-7 explains the end of the DNA better; the J call may be wrong. Germline CDR1 and CDR2: SQVTM and ANQGSEA. The CDR3 totals 15 residues. DNA of the CDR3: TGCAGCGTTGAAGAATTGGGACAGGAGTCCTACGAGCAGTACTTC. It is translated as CSVEELGQESYEQYF.

This clone occurred once. The chain combines TRBV28 with TRBJ1-4; possible D gene TRBD1, 5 bases. Germline V gene lookup returns CDR1 MDHEN and CDR2 SYDVKM. V lost 6 bases, J lost 5 bases, and 16 bases lay in between. This CDR3 comprises 15 residues. Here the CDR3 DNA reads TGTGCCAGCAGCCCCCCGGGGCAGTGGAATGAAAAACTGTTTTTT. Its protein is CASSPPGQWNEKLFF.

The genes are TRBV27 and TRBJ2-7; no definite D call. The germline V gene encodes CDR1 MNHEY and CDR2 SMNVEV (reference sequence). The V end was cut by 5 bases, the J end by 5 bases, with 22 bases between. The CDR3 extends over 16 amino acids. The CDR3 here is CASSHSAGPRGHEQYF. Here the CDR3 DNA reads TGTGCCAGCAGTCATTCAGCCGGGCCCCGTGGCCACGAGCAGTACTTC.

The chain links TRBV7-6 to TRBJ2-7; 7 bases line up with TRBD2. The J segment lost 3 bases and the V segment lost 5 bases, leaving 13 bases of the junction unmatched. Germline V gene lookup returns CDR1 SGHVS and CDR2 FNYEAQ. The CDR3 extends over 16 amino acids. CDR3 residues: CASSTYSASGRYEQYF. CDR3 nucleotide sequence: TGTGCCAGCAGCACTTACAGCGCTAGCGGACGCTACGAGCAGTACTTC.

This clone was seen more than once but under ten times. The chain carries TRBV14 and TRBJ2-5; perhaps TRBD2 as D (5 bases). Germline CDR1 is SGHDN and CDR2 is FVKESK. The CDR3 has 15 residues. The V gene lost 1 base and the J gene lost 2 bases, with 11 bases spanning the gap. The CDR3 loop is CASSQGEGLQETQYF. The CDR3 DNA reads TGTGCCAGCAGCCAAGGCGAAGGACTGCAAGAGACCCAGTACTTC.

This sequence joins TRBV7-2 and TRBJ2-5; 12 nucleotides align to TRBD2. Germline-derived CDR1 and CDR2 are SGHTA and FQGNSA. After removal of 5 bases from V and 5 bases from J, the junction contained 12 bases not matched to a gene. The CDR3 runs 17 residues. CDR3 DNA: TGTGCCAGCAGCCCCCGGGGGCTAGCGGGAGGGAGGGAGACCCAGTACTTC. The encoded protein is CASSPRGLAGGRETQYF.

V is TRBV19 and J is TRBJ1-2; D unclear. This CDR3 has 14 amino acids. V lost 6 bases and J 4 bases, leaving 15 bases between the germline ends. Germline CDR1 is LNHDA and CDR2 is SQIVND (reference sequence). CDR3: CASSYTGGGYGYTF. The CDR3 DNA reads as TGTGCCAGTAGCTATACGGGCGGCGGCTATGGCTACACCTTC.

In the case of this clone: This sample includes further DNA sequences coding for the same CDR3. CDR3 residues: CSVPGQGYYEQYF. The CDR3 nucleotides are TGCAGCGTTCCGGGACAGGGGTATTACGAGCAGTACTTC. This chain connects TRBV29-1 to TRBJ2-7; 10 positions agree with TRBD1. The germline gives CDR1 SQVTM, CDR2 ANQGSEA. There are 13 residues in the CDR3. V lost 5 bases to trimming and J lost 4 bases; unmatched junction nucleotides: 5.

This chain connects TRBV28 to TRBJ2-3; 7 bases align to TRBD1. V lost 2 bases to trimming and J lost 2 bases; unmatched junction nucleotides: 1. The CDR3 consists of 14 residues. Germline V gene sequence: CDR1 MDHEN, CDR2 SYDVKM. CDR3 nucleotide sequence: TGTGCCAGCAGTTTAGACAGGGTCACAGATACGCAGTATTTT. Its translation is CASSLDRVTDTQYF. The complete variable domain, with remaining parts taken from reference TRBV28 and TRBJ2-3, reads DVKVTQSSRYLVKRTGEKVFLECVQDMDHENMFWYRQDPGLGLRLIYFSYDVKMKEKGDIPEGYSVSREKKERFSLILESASTNQTSMYLCASSLDRVTDTQYFGPGTRLTVL.

This clone has just a few counts. This chain uses TRBV19 with TRBJ2-7, with 9 bases aligning to TRBD1. CDR1 LNHDA and CDR2 SQIVND come from the germline V gene (reference sequence). V lost 10 bases and J lost 2; bases outside the gene matches: 9. The CDR3 runs to 14 residues. This CDR3 reads CATTPGTGTYEQYF. The CDR3 nucleotides read TGTGCCACCACCCCCGGGACAGGGACCTACGAGCAGTACTTC.

In this sample, this clone turned up once. The rearrangement uses TRBV27 and TRBJ2-7; 8 bases map to TRBD2. The CDR3 runs 13 residues. The V gene's germline CDR1 is MNHEY and CDR2 SMNVEV (reference sequence). The trim removed 3 bases at V and 7 bases at J, leaving 5 bases unmatched. This CDR3 is CASSFGLAGEQYF. CDR3 in DNA: TGTGCCAGCAGTTTCGGACTAGCAGGGGAGCAGTACTTC.

The chain employs TRBV7-9 and TRBJ1-4; D is uncertain. V was pared by 0 bases and J by 8 bases, with 13 bases between. Germline CDR1 SEHNR, CDR2 FQNEAQ (reference sequence). The CDR3 runs 15 residues. The CDR3 sequence is CASSLAGPTREKLFF. DNA for the CDR3: TGTGCCAGCAGCTTAGCCGGACCGACAAGGGAAAAACTGTTTTTT. Filled out from reference TRBV7-9 and TRBJ1-4, the complete variable domain reads DTGVSQNPRHKITKRGQNVTFRCDPISEHNRLYWYRQTLGQGPEFLTYFQNEAQLEKSRLLSDRFSAERPKGSFSTLEIQRTEQGDSAMYLCASSLAGPTREKLFFGSGTQLSVL.

The chain joins TRBV4-1 to TRBJ1-1, with TRBD1 identical over 11 bases. Germline assignment: CDR1 MGHRA and CDR2 YSYEKL. After removal of 2 bases from V and 4 bases from J, the junction contained 3 bases not matched to a gene. This CDR3 comprises 15 residues. As DNA, the CDR3 is TGCGCCAGCAGCCAACCCGGGACAGGGGGCACTGAAGCTTTCTTT. It encodes CASSQPGTGGTEAFF.

This clone appeared many times. The chain links TRBV4-3 to TRBJ1-5; TRBD1 aligns across 11 bases. J gave up 2 bases and V 0 bases, and 3 bases lay outside the gene matches. CDR1 LGHNA and CDR2 YSLEER come from the germline V gene. CDR3 length equals 17 residues. CDR3: CASSQDLGQGGNQPQHF. The CDR3 DNA follows: TGCGCCAGCAGCCAAGATTTGGGACAGGGGGGCAATCAGCCCCAGCATTTT.

The rearrangement joins TRBV6-4 to TRBJ2-3; maybe TRBD2 (5 bases). This CDR3 is built from 15 residues. The germline CDR1 and CDR2 sequences are MRHNA and SNTAGT. Deletions cut 3 bases from V and 6 bases from J, with 16 bases between. CDR3 nucleotides: TGTGCCAGCAGTGATAAGCCTTCGGGATACGATACGCAGTATTTT. Its protein product is CASSDKPSGYDTQYF.

This clone was picked up one time. The rearrangement uses TRBV7-2 and TRBJ2-2; 7 bases map to TRBD2. This CDR3 contains 13 residues. Germline-derived CDR1 and CDR2 are SGHTA and FQGNSA. V lost 3 bases to trimming and J lost 7 bases; unmatched junction nucleotides: 2. The CDR3 nucleotides are TGTGCCAGCAGCTTGGGCGGGAGCGGGGAGCTGTTTTTT. This encodes CASSLGGSGELFF. Drawing the rest from reference TRBV7-2 and TRBJ2-2, the complete variable domain is GAGVSQSPSNKVTEKGKDVELRCDPISGHTALYWYRQSLGQGLEFLIYFQGNSAPDKSGLPSDRFSAERTGGSVSTLTIQRTQQEDSAVYLCASSLGGSGELFFGEGSRLTVL.

This clone was counted between two and nine times. This chain connects TRBV15 to TRBJ2-5, with 8 bases fitting TRBD2. The V segment lost 7 bases and the J segment 4 bases; nucleotides outside the gene matches: 5. The CDR3 runs to 13 residues. CDR1 LNHNV and CDR2 YYDKDF come from the germline V gene (reference sequence). For the CDR3, the DNA is TGTGCCACCAATGACGGGAGGGGAGAGACCCAGTACTTC. It yields the protein CATNDGRGETQYF. Full variable domain (remainder filled in from reference TRBV15 and TRBJ2-5): DAMVIQNPRYQVTQFGKPVTLSCSQTLNHNVMYWYQQKSSQAPKLLFHYYDKDFNNEADTPDNFQSRRPNTSFCFLDIRSPGLGDTAMYLCATNDGRGETQYFGPGTRLLVL.

The chain has TRBV5-1 and TRBJ2-2; 7 positions agree with TRBD2. The junction had 3 bases not matched to a gene; V was cut back by 4 bases and J by 6 bases. Germline V CDR1 and CDR2: SGHRS, YFSETQ. The CDR3 length is 13 residues. CDR3 protein: CASSPGGAGELFF. CDR3 DNA sequence: TGCGCCAGCAGCCCGGGGGGTGCCGGGGAGCTGTTTTTT.